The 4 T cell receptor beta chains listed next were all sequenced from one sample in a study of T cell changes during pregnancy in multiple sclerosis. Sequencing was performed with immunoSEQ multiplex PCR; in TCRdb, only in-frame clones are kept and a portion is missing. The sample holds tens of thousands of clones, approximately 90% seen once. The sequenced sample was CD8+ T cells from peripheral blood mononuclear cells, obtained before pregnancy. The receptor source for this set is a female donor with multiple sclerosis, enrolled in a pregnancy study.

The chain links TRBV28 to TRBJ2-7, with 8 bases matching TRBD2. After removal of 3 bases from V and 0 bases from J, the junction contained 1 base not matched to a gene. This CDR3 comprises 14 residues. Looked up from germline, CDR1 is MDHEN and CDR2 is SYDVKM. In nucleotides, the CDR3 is TGTGCCAGCAGTTTGAGCGGGAGCTCCTACGAGCAGTACTTC. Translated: CASSLSGSSYEQYF.

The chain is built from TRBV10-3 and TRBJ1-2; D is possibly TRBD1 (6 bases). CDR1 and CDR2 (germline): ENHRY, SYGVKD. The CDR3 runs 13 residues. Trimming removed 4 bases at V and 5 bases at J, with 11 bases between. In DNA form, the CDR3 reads TGTGCCATCAGTGGGAAGGGGGAGTATGGCTACACCTTC. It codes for CAISGKGEYGYTF.

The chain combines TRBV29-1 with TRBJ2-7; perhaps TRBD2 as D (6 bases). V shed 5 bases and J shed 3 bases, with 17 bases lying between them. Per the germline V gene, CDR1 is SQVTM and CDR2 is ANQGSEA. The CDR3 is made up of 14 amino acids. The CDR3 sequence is CSVLEGGILYEQYF. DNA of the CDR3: TGCAGCGTTCTCGAGGGAGGAATTCTCTACGAGCAGTACTTC.

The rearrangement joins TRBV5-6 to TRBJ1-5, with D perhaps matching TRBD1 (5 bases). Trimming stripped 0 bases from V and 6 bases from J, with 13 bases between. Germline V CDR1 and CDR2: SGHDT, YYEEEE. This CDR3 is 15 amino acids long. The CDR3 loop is CASSLAGDLLQPQHF. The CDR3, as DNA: TGTGCCAGCAGCTTGGCGGGGGATTTGCTTCAGCCCCAGCATTTT.